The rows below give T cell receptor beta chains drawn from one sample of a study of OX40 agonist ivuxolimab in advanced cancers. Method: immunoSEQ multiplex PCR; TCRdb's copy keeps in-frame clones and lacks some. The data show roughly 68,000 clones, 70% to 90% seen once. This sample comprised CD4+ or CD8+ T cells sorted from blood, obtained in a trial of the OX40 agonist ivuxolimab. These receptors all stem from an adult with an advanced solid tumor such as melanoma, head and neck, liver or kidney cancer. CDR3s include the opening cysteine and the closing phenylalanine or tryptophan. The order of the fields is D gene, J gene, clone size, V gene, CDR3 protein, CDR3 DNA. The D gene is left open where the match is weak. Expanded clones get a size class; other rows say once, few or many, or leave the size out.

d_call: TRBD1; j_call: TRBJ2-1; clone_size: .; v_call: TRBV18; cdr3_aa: CASSIRAGTGMSEQFF; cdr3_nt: TGTGCCAGCTCAATTCGGGCCGGGACAGGGATGAGTGAGCAGTTCTTC
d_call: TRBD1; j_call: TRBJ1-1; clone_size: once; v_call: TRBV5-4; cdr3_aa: CASSVPTPGGLNTEAFF; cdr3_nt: TGTGCCAGCAGCGTTCCTACACCAGGGGGTTTGAACACTGAAGCTTTCTTT
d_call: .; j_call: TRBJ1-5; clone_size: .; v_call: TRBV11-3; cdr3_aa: CASSLGTGGNQPQHF; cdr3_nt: TGTGCCAGCAGCCTGGGGACGGGAGGAAATCAGCCCCAGCATTTT
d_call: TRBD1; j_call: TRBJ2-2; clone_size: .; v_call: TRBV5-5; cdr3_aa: CASSLLGTVNTGELFF; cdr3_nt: TGTGCCAGCAGCTTGCTCGGGACAGTTAACACCGGGGAGCTGTTTTTT
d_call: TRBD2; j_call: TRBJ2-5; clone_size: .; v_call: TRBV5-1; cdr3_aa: CASSFTGGETQYF; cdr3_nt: TGCGCCAGCAGCTTCACGGGAGGAGAGACCCAGTACTTC
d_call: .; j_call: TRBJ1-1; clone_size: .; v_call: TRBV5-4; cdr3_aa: CASSSPSSGVTEAFF; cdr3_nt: TGTGCCAGCAGCTCTCCCTCGTCCGGCGTGACCGAGGCTTTCTTT
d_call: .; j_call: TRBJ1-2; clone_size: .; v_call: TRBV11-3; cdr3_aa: CASSLLGEDYGYTF; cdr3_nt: TGTGCCAGCAGCTTATTAGGGGAGGACTATGGCTACACCTTC
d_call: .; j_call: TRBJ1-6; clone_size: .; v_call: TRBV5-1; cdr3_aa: CASSSDGNNSPLHF; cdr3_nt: TGCGCCAGCAGCTCGGACGGGAATAATTCACCCCTCCACTTT
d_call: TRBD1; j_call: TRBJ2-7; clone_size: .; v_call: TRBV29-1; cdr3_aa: CSVSETGGYEQYF; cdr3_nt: TGCAGCGTATCCGAGACAGGGGGTTACGAGCAGTACTTC
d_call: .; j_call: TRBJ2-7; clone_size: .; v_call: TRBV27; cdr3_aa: CASSVDLSKGTYEQYF; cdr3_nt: TGTGCCAGCAGTGTTGATTTATCTAAGGGGACCTACGAGCAGTACTTC
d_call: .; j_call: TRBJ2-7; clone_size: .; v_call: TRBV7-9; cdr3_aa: CASSLLGGQERGGQYF; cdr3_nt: TGTGCCAGCAGCTTACTGGGGGGCCAGGAGAGAGGAGGGCAGTACTTC
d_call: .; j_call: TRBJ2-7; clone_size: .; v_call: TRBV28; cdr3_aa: CASRETHYEQYF; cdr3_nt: TGTGCCAGCAGAGAAACCCACTACGAGCAGTACTTC
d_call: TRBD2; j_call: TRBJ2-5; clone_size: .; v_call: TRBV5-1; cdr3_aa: CASSLDRPGGETQYF; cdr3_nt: TGCGCCAGCAGCTTGGACAGGCCGGGGGGAGAGACCCAGTACTTC
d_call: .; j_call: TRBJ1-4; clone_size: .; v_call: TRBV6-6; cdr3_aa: CASSYGEGSDEKLFF; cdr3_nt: TGTGCCAGCAGTTACGGGGAGGGTAGCGATGAAAAACTGTTTTTT
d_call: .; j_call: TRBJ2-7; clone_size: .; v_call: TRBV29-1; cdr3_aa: CSVVVSYEQYF; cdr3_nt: TGCAGCGTAGTGGTTTCCTACGAGCAGTACTTC
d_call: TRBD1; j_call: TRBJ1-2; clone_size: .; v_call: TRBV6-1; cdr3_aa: CASSEEFQGGSGYTF; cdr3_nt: TGTGCCAGCAGTGAGGAATTTCAGGGGGGAAGTGGCTACACCTTC
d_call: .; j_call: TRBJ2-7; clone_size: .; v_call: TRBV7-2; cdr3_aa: CASTFRGAHGGTEQYF; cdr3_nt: TGTGCCAGCACCTTTCGGGGGGCTCACGGGGGTACCGAGCAGTACTTC
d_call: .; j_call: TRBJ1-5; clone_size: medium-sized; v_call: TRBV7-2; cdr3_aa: CASRPGGYNQPQHF; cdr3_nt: TGTGCCAGCAGACCTGGGGGCTACAATCAGCCCCAGCATTTT
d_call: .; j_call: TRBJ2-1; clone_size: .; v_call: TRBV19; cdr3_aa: CASSKKEGRGNEQFF; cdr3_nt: TGTGCCAGTAGTAAAAAAGAGGGTAGGGGCAATGAGCAGTTCTTC
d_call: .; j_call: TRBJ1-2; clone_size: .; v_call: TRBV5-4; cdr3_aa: CASSLGGSNYGYTF; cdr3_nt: TGTGCCAGCAGCTTGGGTGGTTCAAATTATGGCTACACCTTC
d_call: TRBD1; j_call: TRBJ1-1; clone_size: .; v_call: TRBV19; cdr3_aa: CASSPDRALNTEAFF; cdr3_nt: TGTGCCAGTAGTCCGGACAGGGCCCTAAACACTGAAGCTTTCTTT
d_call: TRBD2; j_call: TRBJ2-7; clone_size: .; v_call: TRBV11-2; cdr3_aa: CASSLGLAGATYEQYF; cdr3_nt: TGTGCCAGCAGCTTGGGACTAGCGGGGGCAACCTACGAGCAGTACTTC
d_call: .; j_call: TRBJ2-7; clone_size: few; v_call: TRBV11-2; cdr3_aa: CASSSPFVEQYF; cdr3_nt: TGTGCCAGCAGCTCCCCCTTTGTCGAGCAGTACTTC
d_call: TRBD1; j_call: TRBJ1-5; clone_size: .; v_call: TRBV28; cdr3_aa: CASRLTGDNQPQHF; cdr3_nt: TGTGCCAGCAGGCTGACAGGGGATAATCAGCCCCAGCATTTT
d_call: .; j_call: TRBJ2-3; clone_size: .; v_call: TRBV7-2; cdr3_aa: CASSLPAMRGSTDTQYF; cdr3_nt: TGTGCCAGCAGCTTACCCGCCATGAGGGGTAGCACAGATACGCAGTATTTT
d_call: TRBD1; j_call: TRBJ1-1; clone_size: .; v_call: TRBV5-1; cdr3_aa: CASSLGGQLEAFF; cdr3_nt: TGCGCCAGCAGCTTGGGGGGACAGCTAGAAGCTTTCTTT
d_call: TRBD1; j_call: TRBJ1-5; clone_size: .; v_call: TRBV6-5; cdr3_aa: CATRRGQGGNQPQHF; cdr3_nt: TGTGCCACCAGGCGGGGACAGGGTGGCAATCAGCCCCAGCATTTT
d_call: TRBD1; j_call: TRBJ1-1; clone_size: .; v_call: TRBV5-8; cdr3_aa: CASRRQGARNTEAFF; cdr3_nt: TGTGCCAGCAGGAGACAGGGGGCGCGGAACACTGAAGCTTTCTTT
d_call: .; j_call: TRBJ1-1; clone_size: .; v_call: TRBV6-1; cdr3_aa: CAAKQTGGAEAFF; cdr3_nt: TGTGCCGCTAAACAAACGGGGGGGGCTGAAGCTTTCTTT
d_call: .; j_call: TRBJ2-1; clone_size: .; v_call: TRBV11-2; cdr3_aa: CASSSTGDEWVYNEQFF; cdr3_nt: TGTGCCAGCAGCTCGACGGGGGACGAGTGGGTCTACAATGAGCAGTTCTTC
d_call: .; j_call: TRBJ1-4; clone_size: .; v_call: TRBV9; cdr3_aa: CASSVGTQTNEKLFF; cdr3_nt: TGTGCCAGCAGCGTAGGGACGCAAACTAATGAAAAACTGTTTTTT
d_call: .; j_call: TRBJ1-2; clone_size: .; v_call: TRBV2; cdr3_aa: CASSSGITNYGYTF; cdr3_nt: TGTGCCAGCAGTTCAGGGATTACTAACTATGGCTACACCTTC
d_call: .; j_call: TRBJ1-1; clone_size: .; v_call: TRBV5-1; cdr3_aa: CASSFRQNTEAFF; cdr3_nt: TGCGCCAGCAGCTTTCGACAGAACACTGAAGCTTTCTTT
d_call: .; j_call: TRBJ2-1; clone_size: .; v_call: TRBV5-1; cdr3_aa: CASSLGNEQFF; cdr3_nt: TGCGCCAGCAGCTTGGGCAATGAGCAGTTCTTC
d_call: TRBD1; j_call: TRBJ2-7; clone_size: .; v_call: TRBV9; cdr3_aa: CASTPRDRTSYEQYF; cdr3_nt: TGTGCCAGCACCCCACGGGACAGGACCTCCTACGAGCAGTACTTC
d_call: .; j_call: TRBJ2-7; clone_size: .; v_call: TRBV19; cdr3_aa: CASSDWDSGYEQYF; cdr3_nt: TGTGCCAGTAGTGATTGGGACTCAGGCTACGAGCAGTACTTC
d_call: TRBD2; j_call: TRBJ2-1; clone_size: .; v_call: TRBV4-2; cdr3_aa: CASSQGRGGGHDNEQFF; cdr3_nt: TGTGCCAGCAGCCAAGGCCGCGGGGGGGGTCATGACAATGAGCAGTTCTTC
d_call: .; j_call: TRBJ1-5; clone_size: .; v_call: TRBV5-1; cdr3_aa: CASSLASGNQPQHF; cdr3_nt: TGCGCCAGCAGCTTGGCGTCGGGGAATCAGCCCCAGCATTTT
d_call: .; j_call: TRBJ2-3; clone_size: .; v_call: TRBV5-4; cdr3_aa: CASSFGQLGNPDTQYF; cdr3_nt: TGTGCCAGCAGCTTCGGACAGCTAGGTAACCCAGATACGCAGTATTTT
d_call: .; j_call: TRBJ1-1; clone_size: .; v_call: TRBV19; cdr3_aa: CASSTGWGNTEAFF; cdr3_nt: TGTGCCAGTAGTACGGGATGGGGGAACACTGAAGCTTTCTTT
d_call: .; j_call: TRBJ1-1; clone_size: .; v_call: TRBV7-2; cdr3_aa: CASSLEANTEAFF; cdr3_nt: TGTGCCAGCAGCTTAGAGGCGAACACTGAAGCTTTCTTT
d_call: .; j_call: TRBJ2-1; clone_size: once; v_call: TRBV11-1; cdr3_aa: CASSARGPRNEQFF; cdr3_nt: TGTGCCAGCAGCGCGCGCGGCCCCCGCAATGAGCAGTTCTTC
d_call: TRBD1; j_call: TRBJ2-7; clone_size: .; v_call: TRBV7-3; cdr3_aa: CASRPEGGTGWYEQYF; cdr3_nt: TGTGCCAGCAGACCCGAGGGTGGGACAGGGTGGTACGAGCAGTACTTC
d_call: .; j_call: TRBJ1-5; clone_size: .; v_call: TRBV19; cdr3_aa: CASSWSGAYQPQHF; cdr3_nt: TGTGCCAGTAGTTGGTCAGGGGCGTACCAGCCCCAGCATTTT
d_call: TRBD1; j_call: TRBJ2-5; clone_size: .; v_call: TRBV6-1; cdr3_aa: CHTRGPTLEAQYF; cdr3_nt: TGTCACACGAGGGGGCCAACGCTGGAGGCCCAGTACTTC
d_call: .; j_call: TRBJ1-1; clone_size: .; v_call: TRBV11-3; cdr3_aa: CASSLTGNRMAFF; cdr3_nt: TGTGCCAGCAGCCTAACAGGGAATCGGATGGCTTTCTTT
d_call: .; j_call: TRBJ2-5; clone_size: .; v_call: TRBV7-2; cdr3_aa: CASSQLRARQYF; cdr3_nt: TGTGCCAGCAGCCAACTAAGGGCACGGCAGTACTTC
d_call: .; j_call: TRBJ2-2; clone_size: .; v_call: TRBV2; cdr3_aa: CASSYGGPNTGELFF; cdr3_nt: TGTGCCAGCAGTTATGGGGGCCCCAACACCGGGGAGCTGTTTTTT
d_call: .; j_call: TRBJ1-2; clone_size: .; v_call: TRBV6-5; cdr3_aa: CASTSRPKDYGYTF; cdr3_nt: TGTGCCAGCACCTCGCGACCGAAAGATTATGGCTACACCTTC
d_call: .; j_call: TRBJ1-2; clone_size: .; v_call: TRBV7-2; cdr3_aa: CASSSTRGAPGYTF; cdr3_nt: TGTGCCAGCAGTTCAACAAGGGGCGCACCTGGCTACACCTTC
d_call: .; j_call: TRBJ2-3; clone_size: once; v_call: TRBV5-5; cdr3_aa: CASSLVGQRSTDTQYF; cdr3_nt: TGTGCCAGCAGCTTGGTAGGGCAGCGGAGCACAGATACGCAGTATTTT
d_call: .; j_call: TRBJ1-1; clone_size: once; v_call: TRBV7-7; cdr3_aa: CASSPTETNTEAFF; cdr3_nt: TGTGCTAGCAGCCCCACGGAGACCAACACTGAAGCTTTCTTT
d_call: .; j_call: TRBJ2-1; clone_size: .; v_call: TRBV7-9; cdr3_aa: CASSLTSNEQFF; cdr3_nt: TGTGCCAGCAGCTTAACCAGCAATGAGCAGTTCTTC
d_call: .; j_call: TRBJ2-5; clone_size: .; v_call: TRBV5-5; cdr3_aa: CASSQSQETQYF; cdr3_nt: TGTGCCAGCAGCCAATCTCAAGAGACCCAGTACTTC
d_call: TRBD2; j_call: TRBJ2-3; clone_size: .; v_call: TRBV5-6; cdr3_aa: CASSFPGLGTDTQYF; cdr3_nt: TGTGCCAGCAGCTTCCCCGGACTAGGCACAGATACGCAGTATTTT
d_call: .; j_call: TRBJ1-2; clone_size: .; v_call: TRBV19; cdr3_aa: CASTPGEQAYGYTF; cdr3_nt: TGTGCCAGTACTCCCGGGGAACAGGCCTATGGCTACACCTTC
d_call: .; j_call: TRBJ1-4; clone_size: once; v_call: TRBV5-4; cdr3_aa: CASSLEPGRATNEKLFF; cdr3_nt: TGTGCCAGCAGCTTGGAACCCGGACGCGCAACTAATGAAAAACTGTTTTTT
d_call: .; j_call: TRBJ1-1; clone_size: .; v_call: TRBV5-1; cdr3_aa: CASSLEGVPTEAFF; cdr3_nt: TGCGCCAGCAGCTTGGAAGGGGTACCCACTGAAGCTTTCTTT
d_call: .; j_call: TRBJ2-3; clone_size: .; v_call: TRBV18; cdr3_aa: CASSPRGSTDTQYF; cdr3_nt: TGTGCCAGCTCACCACGGGGCTCCACAGATACGCAGTATTTT
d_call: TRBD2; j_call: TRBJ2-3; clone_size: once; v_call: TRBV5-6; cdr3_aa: CASRLAGATDTQYF; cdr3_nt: TGTGCCAGCAGGCTAGCGGGGGCCACAGATACGCAGTATTTT